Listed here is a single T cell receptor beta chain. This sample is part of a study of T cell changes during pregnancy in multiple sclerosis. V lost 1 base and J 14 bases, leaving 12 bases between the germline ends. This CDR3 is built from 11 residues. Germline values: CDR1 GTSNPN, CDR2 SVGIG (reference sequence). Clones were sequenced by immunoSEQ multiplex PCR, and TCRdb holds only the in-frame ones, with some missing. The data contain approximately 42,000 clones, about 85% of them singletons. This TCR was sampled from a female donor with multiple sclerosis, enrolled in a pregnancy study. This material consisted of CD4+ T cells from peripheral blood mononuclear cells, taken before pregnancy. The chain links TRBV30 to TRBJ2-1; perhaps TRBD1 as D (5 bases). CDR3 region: CAWSATGHEFF. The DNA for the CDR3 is TGTGCCTGGAGTGCCACCGGACACGAGTTCTTC.